One and the same sample provided the 21 T cell receptor beta chains below, sequenced in a study of blood T cell repertoires in COVID-19. Sequencing used immunoSEQ multiplex PCR; TCRdb keeps in-frame clones, though not all of them. The sample has around 130,000 clones; almost 85% are singletons. What was sequenced was peripheral blood. Source of these receptors: a man aged 55 to 70 with acute or convalescent COVID-19.

The chain carries TRBV19 and TRBJ1-2; a weak D match, TRBD1 (6 bases). Germline CDR1 and CDR2: LNHDA and SQIVND (reference sequence). The CDR3 contains 15 residues. V was shortened by 7 bases and J by 2 bases, with 17 bases between the two germline ends. CDR3 region: CASTTGQRVNYGYTF. The CDR3 nucleotides are TGTGCCAGTACCACGGGACAAAGGGTAAACTATGGCTACACCTTC.

The J gene is TRBJ2-1, the V gene TRBV18; TRBD2 matches 9 bases. This CDR3 has 14 residues. Germline trimming cut 2 bases from V and 8 bases from J; bases unmatched to any gene: 4. The germline V gene has CDR1 KGHSH and CDR2 LQKENI. CDR3 sequence (DNA): TGTGCCAGCTCACCAAGCGGGGGGTCACATGAGCAGTTCTTC. Amino acid sequence: CASSPSGGSHEQFF.

This clone was seen only once. This rearrangement joins TRBV7-3 to TRBJ2-5, with 10 bases fitting TRBD2. Germline values: CDR1 SGHTA, CDR2 FQGTGA. Germline trimming cut 3 bases from V and 4 bases from J; bases unmatched to any gene: 5. This CDR3 region has 15 residues. CDR3 DNA: TGTGCCAGCAGCTTGAGCGGGGGGGCCATAGAGACCCAGTACTTC. Translated, it gives CASSLSGGAIETQYF.

V and J are TRBV19 and TRBJ2-7; 7 nucleotides match TRBD1. The germline gives CDR1 LNHDA, CDR2 SQIVND (reference sequence). V was pared by 7 bases and J by 3 bases, with 15 bases of the junction left unmatched. This CDR3 is built from 16 residues. CDR3 residues: CASIPRNTAGGYEQYF. The CDR3 DNA is TGTGCCAGTATCCCGCGAAATACGGCAGGGGGCTACGAGCAGTACTTC.

This clone turned up a few times. This chain's CDR3 is CASTNMGTGLTEAFF. CDR3 DNA: TGTGCCAGCACCAATATGGGGACTGGCTTGACTGAAGCTTTCTTT. This chain links TRBV6-6 with TRBJ1-1, with a possible D match to TRBD1 (5 bases). There are 15 residues in the CDR3. Trimming took 7 bases from V and 5 from J, leaving 20 bases between them. Per the germline V gene, CDR1 is MNHNY and CDR2 is SVGAGI (reference sequence).

In its sample, this clone is medium-sized. The chain carries TRBV7-2 and TRBJ2-5, with D possibly matching TRBD1 (6 bases). Per the germline V gene, CDR1 is SGHTA and CDR2 is FQGNSA. The CDR3 spans 15 residues. Deletions cut 2 bases from V and 3 bases from J, with 13 bases between. In DNA form, the CDR3 reads TGTGCCAGCAGCTTAACATCGGCAGGGGAAGAGACCCAGTACTTC. Protein sequence: CASSLTSAGEETQYF.

This clone was counted a single time. The V call is TRBV5-1, the J call TRBJ2-1; possibly TRBD2 for D (6 bases). The CDR3 is made up of 16 amino acids. The germline V and J ends were trimmed by 0 bases and 2 bases, with 12 bases remaining between them. From germline, CDR1 is SGHRS and CDR2 YFSETQ. The CDR3: CASSLAQRAPYNEQFF. DNA of the CDR3: TGCGCCAGCAGCTTGGCCCAGCGGGCACCCTACAATGAGCAGTTCTTC.

The chain couples TRBV19 to TRBJ2-7; the D is unclear. Trimming cost V 5 bases and J 3 bases, with 8 bases left between them. Germline CDR1 is LNHDA and CDR2 is SQIVND (reference sequence). The CDR3 has 12 residues. The CDR3 sequence is CASSFGGYEQYF. In DNA form, the CDR3 reads TGTGCCAGTAGTTTCGGCGGCTACGAGCAGTACTTC.

This clone has a single count. The V call is TRBV24-1, the J call TRBJ2-7; a possible D gene is TRBD2 (6 bases). Trimming pared 3 bases from V and 7 bases from J, leaving 18 bases between. The germline V gene encodes CDR1 KGHDR and CDR2 SFDVKD. There are 15 residues in the CDR3. The CDR3: CATSDPGTPWGEQYF. Here the CDR3 DNA reads TGTGCCACCAGTGATCCCGGGACTCCTTGGGGGGAGCAGTACTTC.

This CDR3 reads CASSPSGGARAFF. In nucleotides, the CDR3 is TGTGCCAGCTCACCATCGGGGGGGGCCAGGGCTTTCTTT. This rearrangement joins TRBV18 to TRBJ1-1; TRBD1 might be the D (6 bases). CDR3 length: 13 residues. In germline, CDR1 is KGHSH, CDR2 LQKENI. V was trimmed by 2 bases and J by 11 bases, leaving 15 bases between them. The full variable domain, rest sourced from reference TRBV18 and TRBJ1-1, is NAGVMQNPRHLVRRRGQEARLRCSPMKGHSHVYWYRQLPEEGLKFMVYLQKENIIDESGMPKERFSAEFPKEGPSILRIQQVVRGDSAAYFCASSPSGGARAFFGQGTRLTVV.

This rearrangement joins TRBV4-1 to TRBJ1-1, with 7 bases lining up with TRBD1. The CDR3 has 19 residues. With 0 bases clipped from V and 2 bases from J, the junction kept 15 bases outside the gene matches. The germline gives CDR1 MGHRA, CDR2 YSYEKL. The CDR3 sequence: CASSQDIGDSGPGNTEAFF. CDR3 coding DNA: TGCGCCAGCAGCCAAGATATTGGGGACAGCGGACCTGGCAACACTGAAGCTTTCTTT.

The V call is TRBV10-1, the J call TRBJ2-3; TRBD2 matches at 14 bases. Germline assignment: CDR1 WNHNN and CDR2 SYGVQD (reference sequence). The V segment lost 5 bases and the J segment 5 bases; nucleotides outside the gene matches: 3. The CDR3 extends over 15 amino acids. Here the CDR3 reads CASSRLAGGRDTQYF. The CDR3, as DNA: TGCGCCAGCAGTCGACTAGCGGGGGGGCGAGATACGCAGTATTTT.

The chain carries TRBV4-1 and TRBJ2-7; TRBD2 aligns across 9 bases. V lost 0 bases to trimming and J lost 3 bases; unmatched junction nucleotides: 3. This CDR3 contains 15 residues. Germline assignment: CDR1 MGHRA and CDR2 YSYEKL. CDR3 residues: CASSQDVAGVYEQYF. The CDR3 coding sequence is TGCGCCAGCAGCCAAGACGTAGCGGGAGTCTACGAGCAGTACTTC.

A few counts support this clone. This rearrangement joins TRBV27 to TRBJ1-1; 9 bases are shared with TRBD1. J was trimmed by 2 bases and V by 6 bases; bases with no gene match: 13. CDR1 is MNHEY, CDR2 SMNVEV, per germline (reference sequence). The CDR3 loop spans 17 amino acids. The chain's CDR3 is CASRTSRQGVFNTEAFF. For the CDR3, the DNA is TGTGCCAGCAGAACCAGTAGACAGGGGGTTTTTAACACTGAAGCTTTCTTT.

The V call is TRBV19, the J call TRBJ1-6, with D unresolved. The V end lost 4 bases, the J end lost 12 bases, and 13 bases lay between the germline ends. The CDR3 is made up of 13 amino acids. Germline V gene lookup returns CDR1 LNHDA and CDR2 SQIVND (reference sequence). The CDR3 loop reads CASSNGEGVPLHF. As DNA, the CDR3 is TGTGCCAGTAGTAACGGGGAGGGAGTACCCCTCCACTTT.

This clone was seen more than once but under ten times. This sequence joins TRBV7-3 and TRBJ1-2; the match to TRBD1 covers 11 bases. CDR3 length: 14 residues. The germline V gene encodes CDR1 SGHTA and CDR2 FQGTGA. V lost 4 bases to trimming and J lost 5 bases; unmatched junction nucleotides: 3. Written as DNA, the CDR3 is TGTGCCAGCAGCTCCGGACAGGGGGCGTATGGCTACACCTTC. It encodes CASSSGQGAYGYTF.

V usage is TRBV27 and J usage is TRBJ2-7, with unresolved D. Trimming removed 10 bases at V and 0 bases at J, with 19 bases between. The CDR3 runs to 15 residues. In germline, CDR1 is MNHEY, CDR2 SMNVEV (reference sequence). In DNA, the CDR3 is TGTGCCACCCAGCCATTGGCAGGTGCCTCCTACGAGCAGTACTTC. Residues: CATQPLAGASYEQYF.

V gene TRBV19 combines with J gene TRBJ2-1; 7 nucleotides line up with TRBD2. Germline V gene data show CDR1 as LNHDA and CDR2 as SQIVND (reference sequence). J gave up 0 bases and V 1 base, and 15 bases lay outside the gene matches. This CDR3 has 20 residues. CDR3 sequence (DNA): TGTGCCAGTAGTATAGGCGCTAGCGGAGGTGCGCTTAGCTCCTACAATGAGCAGTTCTTC. Translation gives CASSIGASGGALSSYNEQFF.

This chain links TRBV27 with TRBJ1-6, with 7 bases identical to TRBD1. There are 14 residues in the CDR3. Trimming at V came to 9 bases and at J to 9 bases, leaving 11 bases not matched to a gene. The germline V gene encodes CDR1 MNHEY and CDR2 SMNVEV (reference sequence). The CDR3 DNA follows: TGTGCCAGTAGACAGGGTCCCGTCGGTTCACCCCTCCACTTT. It yields the protein CASRQGPVGSPLHF.

The V gene is TRBV14, the J gene TRBJ2-3; 8 nucleotides match TRBD2. There are 15 residues in the CDR3. Germline V gene lookup returns CDR1 SGHDN and CDR2 FVKESK. Germline trimming cut 3 bases from V and 1 base from J; bases unmatched to any gene: 3. This CDR3 reads CASSQRLARTDTQYF. The CDR3 coding sequence is TGTGCCAGCAGCCAGAGACTAGCGCGCACAGATACGCAGTATTTT. Supplemented by reference TRBV14 and TRBJ2-3, the full variable domain reads EAGVTQFPSHSVIEKGQTVTLRCDPISGHDNLYWYRRVMGKEIKFLLHFVKESKQDESGMPNNRFLAERTGGTYSTLKVQPAELEDSGVYFCASSQRLARTDTQYFGPGTRLTVL.

This rearrangement joins TRBV19 to TRBJ2-2, with 9 bases identical to TRBD2. The V gene end was trimmed by 7 bases and the J gene end by 2 bases; junction bases not matched to a gene: 2. Germline-derived CDR1 and CDR2 are LNHDA and SQIVND (reference sequence). The length of the CDR3 is 14 residues. The CDR3 DNA is TGTGCCAGTAAGGGACTAGCAAACACCGGGGAGCTGTTTTTT. It translates to CASKGLANTGELFF.